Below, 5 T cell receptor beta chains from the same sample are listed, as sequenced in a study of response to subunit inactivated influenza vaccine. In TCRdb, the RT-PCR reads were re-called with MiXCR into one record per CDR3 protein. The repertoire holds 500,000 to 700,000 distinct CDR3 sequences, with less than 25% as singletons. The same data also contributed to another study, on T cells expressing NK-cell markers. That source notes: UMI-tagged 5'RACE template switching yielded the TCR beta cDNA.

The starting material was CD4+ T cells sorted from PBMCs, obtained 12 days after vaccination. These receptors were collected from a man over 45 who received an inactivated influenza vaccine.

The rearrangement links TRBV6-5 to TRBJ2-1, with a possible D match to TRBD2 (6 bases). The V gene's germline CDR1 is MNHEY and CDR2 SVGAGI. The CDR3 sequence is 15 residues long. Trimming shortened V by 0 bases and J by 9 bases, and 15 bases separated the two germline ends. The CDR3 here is CASSYSYGVEGEQFF. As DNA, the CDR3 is TGTGCCAGCAGTTACTCGTATGGCGTGGAGGGTGAGCAGTTCTTC.

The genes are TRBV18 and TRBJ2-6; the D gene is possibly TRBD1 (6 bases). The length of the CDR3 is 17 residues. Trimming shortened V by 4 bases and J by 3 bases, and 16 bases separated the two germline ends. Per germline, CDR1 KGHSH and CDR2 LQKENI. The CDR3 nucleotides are TGTGCCAGCTCACGGGTCTACAGGGAGAGTGGGGCCAACGTCCTGACTTTC. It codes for CASSRVYRESGANVLTF. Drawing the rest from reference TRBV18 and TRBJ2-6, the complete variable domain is NAGVMQNPRHLVRRRGQEARLRCSPMKGHSHVYWYRQLPEEGLKFMVYLQKENIIDESGMPKERFSAEFPKEGPSILRIQQVVRGDSAAYFCASSRVYRESGANVLTFGAGSRLTVL.

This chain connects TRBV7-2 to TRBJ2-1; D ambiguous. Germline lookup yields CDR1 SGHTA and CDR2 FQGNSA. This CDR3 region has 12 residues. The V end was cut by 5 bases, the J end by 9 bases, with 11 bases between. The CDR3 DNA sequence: TGTGCCAGCAGCATCGACATAGGTGAGCAGTTCTTC. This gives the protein CASSIDIGEQFF.

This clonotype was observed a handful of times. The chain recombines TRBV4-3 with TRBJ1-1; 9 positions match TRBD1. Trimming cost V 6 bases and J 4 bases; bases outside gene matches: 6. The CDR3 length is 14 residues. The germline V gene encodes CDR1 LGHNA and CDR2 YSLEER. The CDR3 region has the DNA TGCGCCAGCAGGGTACAGGGGGCCGGCACTGAAGCTTTCTTT. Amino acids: CASRVQGAGTEAFF.

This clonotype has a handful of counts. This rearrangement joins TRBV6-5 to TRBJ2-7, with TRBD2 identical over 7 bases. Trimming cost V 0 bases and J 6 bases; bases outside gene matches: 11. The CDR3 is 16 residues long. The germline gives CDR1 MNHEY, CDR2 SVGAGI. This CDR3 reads CASSYSSRLALGEQYF. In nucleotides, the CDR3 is TGTGCCAGCAGTTACTCTTCTCGACTAGCATTAGGCGAGCAGTACTTC.